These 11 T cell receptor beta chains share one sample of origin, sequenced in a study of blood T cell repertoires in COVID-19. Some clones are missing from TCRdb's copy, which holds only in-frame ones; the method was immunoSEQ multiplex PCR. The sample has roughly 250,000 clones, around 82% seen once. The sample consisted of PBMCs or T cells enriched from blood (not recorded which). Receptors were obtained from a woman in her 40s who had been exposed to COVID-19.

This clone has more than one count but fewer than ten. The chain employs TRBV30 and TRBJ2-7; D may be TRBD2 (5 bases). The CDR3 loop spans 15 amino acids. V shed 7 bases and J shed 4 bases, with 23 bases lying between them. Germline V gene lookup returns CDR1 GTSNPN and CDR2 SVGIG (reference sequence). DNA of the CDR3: TGTGCCTTCTCCGGACGCCGGGGAATGGTTTACGAGCAGTACTTC. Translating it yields CAFSGRRGMVYEQYF.

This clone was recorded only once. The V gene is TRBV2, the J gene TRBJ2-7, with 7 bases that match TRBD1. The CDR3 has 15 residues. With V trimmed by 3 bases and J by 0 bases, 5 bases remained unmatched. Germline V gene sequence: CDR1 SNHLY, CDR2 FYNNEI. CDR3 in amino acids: CASSELGTVSYEQYF. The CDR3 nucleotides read TGTGCCAGCAGTGAGTTAGGGACAGTCTCCTACGAGCAGTACTTC.

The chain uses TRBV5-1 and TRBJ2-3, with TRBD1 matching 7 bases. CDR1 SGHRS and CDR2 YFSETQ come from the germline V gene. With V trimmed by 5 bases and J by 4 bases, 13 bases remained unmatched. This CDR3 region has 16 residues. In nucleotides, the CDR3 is TGCGCCAGCAGGGCCCCCCAGAGGGGGCGCGCAGATACGCAGTATTTT. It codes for CASRAPQRGRADTQYF.

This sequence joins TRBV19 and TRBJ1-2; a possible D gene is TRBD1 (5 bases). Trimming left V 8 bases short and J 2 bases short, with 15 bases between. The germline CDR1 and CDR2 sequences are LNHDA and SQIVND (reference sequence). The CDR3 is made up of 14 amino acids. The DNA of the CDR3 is TGTGCCAGTTCCGGGGGGGGTTGGAACTATGGCTACACCTTC. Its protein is CASSGGGWNYGYTF.

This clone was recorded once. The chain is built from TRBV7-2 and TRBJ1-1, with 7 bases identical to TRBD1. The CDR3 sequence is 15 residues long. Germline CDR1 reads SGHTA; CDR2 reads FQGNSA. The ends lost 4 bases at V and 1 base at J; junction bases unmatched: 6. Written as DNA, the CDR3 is TGTGCCAGCAGCTCCAGACAGGGAGCGAACACTGAAGCTTTCTTT. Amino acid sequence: CASSSRQGANTEAFF.

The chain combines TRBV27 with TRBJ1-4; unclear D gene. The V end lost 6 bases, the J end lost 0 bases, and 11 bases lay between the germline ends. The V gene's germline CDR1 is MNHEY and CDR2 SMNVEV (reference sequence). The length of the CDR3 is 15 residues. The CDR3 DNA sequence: TGTGCCAGCAGCCATCGGGTCGCAACTAATGAAAAACTGTTTTTT. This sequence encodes CASSHRVATNEKLFF.

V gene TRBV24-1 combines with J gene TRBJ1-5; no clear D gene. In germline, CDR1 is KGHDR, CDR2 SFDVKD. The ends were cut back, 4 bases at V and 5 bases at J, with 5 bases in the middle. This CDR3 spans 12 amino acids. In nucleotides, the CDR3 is TGTGCCACCAGTGAGGGCTATCAGCCCCAGCATTTT. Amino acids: CATSEGYQPQHF.

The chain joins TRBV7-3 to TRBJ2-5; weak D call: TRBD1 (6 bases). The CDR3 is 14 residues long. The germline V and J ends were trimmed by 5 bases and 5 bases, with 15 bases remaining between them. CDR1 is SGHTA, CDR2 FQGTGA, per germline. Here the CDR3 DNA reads TGTGCCAGCAGCCTAAACAGGGTAGCGGAGACCCAGTACTTC. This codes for CASSLNRVAETQYF.

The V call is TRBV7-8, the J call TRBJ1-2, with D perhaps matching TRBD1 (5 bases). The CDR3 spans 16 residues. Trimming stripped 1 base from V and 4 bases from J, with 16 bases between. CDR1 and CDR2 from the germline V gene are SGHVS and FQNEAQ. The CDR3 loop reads CASSLESGRRGYGYTF. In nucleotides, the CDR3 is TGTGCCAGCAGCTTAGAGTCAGGCAGGAGGGGCTATGGCTACACCTTC.

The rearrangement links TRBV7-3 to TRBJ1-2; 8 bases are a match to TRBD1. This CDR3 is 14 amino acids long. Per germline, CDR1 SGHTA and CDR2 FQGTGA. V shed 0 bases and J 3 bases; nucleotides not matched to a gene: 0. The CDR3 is CASSLTGQDYGYTF. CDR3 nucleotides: TGTGCCAGCAGCTTAACGGGACAGGACTATGGCTACACCTTC.

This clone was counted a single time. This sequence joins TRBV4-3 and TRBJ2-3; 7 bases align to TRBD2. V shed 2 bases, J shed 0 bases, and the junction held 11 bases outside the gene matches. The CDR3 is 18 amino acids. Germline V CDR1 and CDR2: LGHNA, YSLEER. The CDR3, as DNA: TGCGCCAGCAGCCAAAAGACTAGCCCGTATACTAGCACAGATACGCAGTATTTT. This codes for CASSQKTSPYTSTDTQYF.